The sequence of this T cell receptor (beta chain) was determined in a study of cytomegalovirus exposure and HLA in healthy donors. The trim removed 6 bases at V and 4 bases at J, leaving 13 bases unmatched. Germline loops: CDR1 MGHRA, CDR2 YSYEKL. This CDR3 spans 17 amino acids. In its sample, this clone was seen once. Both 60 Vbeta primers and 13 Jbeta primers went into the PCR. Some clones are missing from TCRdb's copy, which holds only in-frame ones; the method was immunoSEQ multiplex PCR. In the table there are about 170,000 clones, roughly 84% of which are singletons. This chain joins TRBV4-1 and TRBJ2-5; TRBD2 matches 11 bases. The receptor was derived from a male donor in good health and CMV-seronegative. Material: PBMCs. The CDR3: CASRRTSGGPGLETQYF. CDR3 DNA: TGCGCCAGCAGACGAACTAGCGGGGGCCCAGGATTAGAGACCCAGTACTTC.